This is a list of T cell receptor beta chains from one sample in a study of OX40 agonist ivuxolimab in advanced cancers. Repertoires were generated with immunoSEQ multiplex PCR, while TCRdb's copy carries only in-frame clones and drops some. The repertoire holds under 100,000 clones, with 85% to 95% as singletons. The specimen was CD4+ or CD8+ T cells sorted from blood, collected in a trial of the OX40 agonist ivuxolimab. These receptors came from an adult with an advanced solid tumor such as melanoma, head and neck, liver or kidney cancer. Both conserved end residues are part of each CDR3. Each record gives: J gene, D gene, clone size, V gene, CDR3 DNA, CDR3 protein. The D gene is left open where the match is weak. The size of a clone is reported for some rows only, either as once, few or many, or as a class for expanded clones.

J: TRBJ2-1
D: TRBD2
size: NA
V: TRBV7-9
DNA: TGTGCCAGCAGCTTGTCTAGCGGACCAATCTACAATGAGCAGTTCTTC
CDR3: CASSLSSGPIYNEQFF

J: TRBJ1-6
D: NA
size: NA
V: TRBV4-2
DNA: TGTGCCAGCAGCCAAGTCCCGGGACCTTATTTTTATTCACCCCTCCACTTT
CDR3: CASSQVPGPYFYSPLHF

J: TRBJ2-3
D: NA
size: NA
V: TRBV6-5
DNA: TGTGCCAGCAGGGCTTGGGACGGTAGCACAGATACGCAGTATTTT
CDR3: CASRAWDGSTDTQYF

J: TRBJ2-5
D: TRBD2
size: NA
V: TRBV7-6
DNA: TGTGCCAGCAGCTTAGGCGGGGGGCAGAGTGAGCAGTACTTC
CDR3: CASSLGGGQSEQYF

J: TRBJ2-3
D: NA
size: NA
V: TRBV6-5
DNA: TGTGCCAGCAGTTATGGCCCAGGGACCGAGGAAGATACGCAGTATTTT
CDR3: CASSYGPGTEEDTQYF

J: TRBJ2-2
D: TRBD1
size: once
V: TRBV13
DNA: TGTGCCAGCAGCACCTGGGACAGGGATCAAACCGGGGAGCTGTTTTTT
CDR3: CASSTWDRDQTGELFF

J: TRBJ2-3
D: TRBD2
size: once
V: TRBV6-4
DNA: TGTGCCAGCAGTGTCAGCGGGGGAGCTAGCACAGATACGCAGTATTTT
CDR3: CASSVSGGASTDTQYF

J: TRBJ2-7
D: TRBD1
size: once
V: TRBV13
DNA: TGTGCCAGCAGCTTAGGAGTGGGGCAGGGGGCTTTCAACGAGCAGTACTTC
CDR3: CASSLGVGQGAFNEQYF

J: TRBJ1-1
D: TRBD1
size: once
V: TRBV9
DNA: TGTGCCAGCAGCGGGAACAGGGGAGTGAACACTGAAGCTTTCTTT
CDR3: CASSGNRGVNTEAFF

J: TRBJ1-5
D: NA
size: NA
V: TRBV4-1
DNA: TGCGCCAGCAGCCGAATGGATAATCAGCCCCAGCATTTT
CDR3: CASSRMDNQPQHF

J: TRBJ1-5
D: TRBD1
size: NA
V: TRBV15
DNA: TGTGCCACCAGCGCCCGGGACAGTACTTATAGCAATCAGCCCCAGCATTTT
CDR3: CATSARDSTYSNQPQHF

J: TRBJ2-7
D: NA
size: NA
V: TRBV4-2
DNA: TGTGCCAGCAGCCACGGAGATGCTGCTGAGTACGAGCAGTACTTC
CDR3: CASSHGDAAEYEQYF

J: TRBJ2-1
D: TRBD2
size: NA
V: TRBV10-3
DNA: TGTGCCATCAGTGAAAGCGGGGGGAGCTCCTACAATGAGCAGTTCTTC
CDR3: CAISESGGSSYNEQFF

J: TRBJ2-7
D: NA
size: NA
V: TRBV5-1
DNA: TGCGCCAGCAGCTTGGGGTGGGCCGGGGGTTGGTACGAGCAGTACTTC
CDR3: CASSLGWAGGWYEQYF

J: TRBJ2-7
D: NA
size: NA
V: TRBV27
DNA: TGTGCCAGCAGTCTATCTGGTGGAGGGGTCTCCTACGAGCAGTACTTC
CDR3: CASSLSGGGVSYEQYF

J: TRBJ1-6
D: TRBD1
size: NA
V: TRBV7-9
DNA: TGTGCCAGCAGCCGACAGGGGTTACCCCTCCACTTT
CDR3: CASSRQGLPLHF

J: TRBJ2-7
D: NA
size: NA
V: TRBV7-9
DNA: TGTGCCAGCAGCTTAGCCTCCCACGAGCAGTACTTC
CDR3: CASSLASHEQYF

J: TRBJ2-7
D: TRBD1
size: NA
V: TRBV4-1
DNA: TGCGCCAGCAGCCAAGATGCCGGGACAGGGCTCTACGAGCAGTACTTC
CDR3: CASSQDAGTGLYEQYF

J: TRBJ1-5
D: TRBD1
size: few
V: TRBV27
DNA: TGTGCCAGCAGTTACTCGACGGACAGGGGAGGTCAGCCCCAGCATTTT
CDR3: CASSYSTDRGGQPQHF

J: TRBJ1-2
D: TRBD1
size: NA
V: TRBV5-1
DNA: TGCGCCAGCAGCTTGGTACCCGGGACAGGAAGCTATGGCTACACCTTC
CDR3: CASSLVPGTGSYGYTF

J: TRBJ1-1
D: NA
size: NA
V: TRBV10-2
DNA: TGCGCCAGCAGTCGAGCCAGAGGCACTGAAGCTTTCTTT
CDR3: CASSRARGTEAFF

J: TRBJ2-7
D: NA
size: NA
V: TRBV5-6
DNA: TGTGCCAGCAGCAATGTCATGAATCGAAACGAGCAGTACTTC
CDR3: CASSNVMNRNEQYF

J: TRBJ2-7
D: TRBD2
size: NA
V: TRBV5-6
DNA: TGTGCCAGCAGCTGGATGCTAGCGGGGAAGTACGAGCAGTACTTC
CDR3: CASSWMLAGKYEQYF

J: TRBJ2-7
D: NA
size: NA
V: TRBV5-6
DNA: TGTGCCAGCAGCTCGGGGTCCTCCTACGAGCAGTACTTC
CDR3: CASSSGSSYEQYF

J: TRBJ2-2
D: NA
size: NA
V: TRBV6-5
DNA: TGTGCCAGCAGTTACCGGACAAACACCGGGGAGCTGTTTTTT
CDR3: CASSYRTNTGELFF